This TCR beta chain was sequenced for a study of shared clonotypes between healthy human individuals. Study-level information: For every donor, three CD4 naive, three CD4 memory, two CD8 naive and one CD8 memory plates were used.

Germline-derived CDR1 and CDR2 are SGHTA and FQGTGA. Trimming left V 2 bases short and J 1 base short, with 13 bases between. The CDR3 consists of 16 residues. This table comes from immunoSEQ multiplex PCR, and its TCRdb copy is limited to in-frame clones, with some not included. The sample yields over 2 million clones, 92% seen once. This clonotype was sampled from a man between 18 and 35 years old in good health. Some clones in this sample may be carry-over from other donors' samples. The chain couples TRBV7-3 to TRBJ2-3, with D perhaps matching TRBD1 or TRBD2 (6 bases each). Input material: naive CD4+ T cells from PBMCs. This sample's subset: CD45RA+ positively selected. The DNA of the CDR3 is TGTGCCAGCAGCTTACGGGGGCAGACTGGCACAGATACGCAGTATTTT. Protein product: CASSLRGQTGTDTQYF.